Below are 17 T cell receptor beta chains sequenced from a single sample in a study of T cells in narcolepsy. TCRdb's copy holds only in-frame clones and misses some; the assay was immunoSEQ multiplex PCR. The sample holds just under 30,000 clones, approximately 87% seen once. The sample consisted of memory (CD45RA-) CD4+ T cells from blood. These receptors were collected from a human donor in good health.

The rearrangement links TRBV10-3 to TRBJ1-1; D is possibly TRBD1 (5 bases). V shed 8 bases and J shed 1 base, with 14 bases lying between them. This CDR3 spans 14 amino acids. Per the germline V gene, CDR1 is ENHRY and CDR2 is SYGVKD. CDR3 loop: CAIGGGGPNTEAFF. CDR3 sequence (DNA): TGTGCCATCGGGGGTGGGGGACCGAACACTGAAGCTTTCTTT.

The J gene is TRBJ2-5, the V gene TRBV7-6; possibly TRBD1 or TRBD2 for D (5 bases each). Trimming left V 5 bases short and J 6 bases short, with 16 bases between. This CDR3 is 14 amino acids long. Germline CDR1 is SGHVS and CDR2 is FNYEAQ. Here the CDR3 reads CASSTGPTMQTQYF. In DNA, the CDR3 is TGTGCCAGCAGCACGGGGCCGACGATGCAGACCCAGTACTTC.

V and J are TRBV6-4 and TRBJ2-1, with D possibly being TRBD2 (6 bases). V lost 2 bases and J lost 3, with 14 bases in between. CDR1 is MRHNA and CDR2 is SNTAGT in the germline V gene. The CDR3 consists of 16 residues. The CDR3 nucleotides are TGTGCCAGCAGTGACCGTTTACGGGAGTACTACAATGAGCAGTTCTTC. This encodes CASSDRLREYYNEQFF.

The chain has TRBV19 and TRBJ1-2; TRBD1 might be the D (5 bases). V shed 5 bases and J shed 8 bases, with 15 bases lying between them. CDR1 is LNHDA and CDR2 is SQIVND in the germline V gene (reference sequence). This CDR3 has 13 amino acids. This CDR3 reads CASSGRDDRGYTF. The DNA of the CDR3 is TGTGCCAGTAGTGGCCGGGACGATCGGGGCTACACCTTC.

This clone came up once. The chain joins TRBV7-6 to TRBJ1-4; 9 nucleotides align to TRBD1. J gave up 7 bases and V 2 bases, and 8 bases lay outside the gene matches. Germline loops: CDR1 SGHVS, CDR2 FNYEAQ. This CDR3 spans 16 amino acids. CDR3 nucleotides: TGTGCCAGCAGCTTAACTCCGGACAGGGGTATTGAAAAACTGTTTTTT. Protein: CASSLTPDRGIEKLFF.

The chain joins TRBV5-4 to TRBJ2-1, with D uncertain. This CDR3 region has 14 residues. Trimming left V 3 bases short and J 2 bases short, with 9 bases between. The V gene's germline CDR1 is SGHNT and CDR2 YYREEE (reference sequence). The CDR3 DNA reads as TGTGCCAGCAGCTCCTCGTCTGCCTACAATGAGCAGTTCTTC. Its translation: CASSSSSAYNEQFF.

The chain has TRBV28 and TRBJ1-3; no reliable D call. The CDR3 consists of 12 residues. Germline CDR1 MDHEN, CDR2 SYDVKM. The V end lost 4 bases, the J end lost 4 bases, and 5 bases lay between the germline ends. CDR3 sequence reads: CASSYRGNTIYF. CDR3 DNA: TGTGCCAGCAGTTATAGAGGAAACACCATATATTTT.

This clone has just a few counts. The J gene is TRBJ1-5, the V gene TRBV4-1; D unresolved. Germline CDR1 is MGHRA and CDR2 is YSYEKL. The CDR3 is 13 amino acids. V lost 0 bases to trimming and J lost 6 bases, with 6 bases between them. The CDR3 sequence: CASSQDPFQPQHF. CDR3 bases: TGCGCCAGCAGCCAAGATCCATTTCAGCCCCAGCATTTT.

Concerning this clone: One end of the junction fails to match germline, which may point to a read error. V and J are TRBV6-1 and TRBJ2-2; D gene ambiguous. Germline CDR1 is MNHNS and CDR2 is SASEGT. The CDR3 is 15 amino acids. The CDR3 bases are TGTGCCATCAGTCGGAACCACGAGAACACCGGGGAGCTGTTTTTT. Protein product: CAISRNHENTGELFF.

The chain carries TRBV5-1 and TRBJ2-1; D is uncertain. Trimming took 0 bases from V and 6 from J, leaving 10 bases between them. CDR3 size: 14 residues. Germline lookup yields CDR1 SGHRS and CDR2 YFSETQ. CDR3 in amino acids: CASSLGWAVNEQFF. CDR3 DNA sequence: TGCGCCAGCAGCTTGGGGTGGGCGGTCAATGAGCAGTTCTTC.

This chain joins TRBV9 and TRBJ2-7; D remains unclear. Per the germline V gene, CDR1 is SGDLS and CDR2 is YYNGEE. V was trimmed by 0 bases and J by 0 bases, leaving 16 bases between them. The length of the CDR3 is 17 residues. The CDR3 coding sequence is TGTGCCAGCAGCGTAGGCGAGAAGGGAATGGGCTCCTACGAGCAGTACTTC. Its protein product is CASSVGEKGMGSYEQYF.

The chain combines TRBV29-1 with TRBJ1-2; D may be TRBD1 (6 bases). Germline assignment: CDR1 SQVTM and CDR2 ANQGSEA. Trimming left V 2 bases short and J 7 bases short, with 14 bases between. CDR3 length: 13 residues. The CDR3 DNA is TGCAGCGTTGAACGTGGGGGGGCGTCTGGCTACACCTTC. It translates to CSVERGGASGYTF.

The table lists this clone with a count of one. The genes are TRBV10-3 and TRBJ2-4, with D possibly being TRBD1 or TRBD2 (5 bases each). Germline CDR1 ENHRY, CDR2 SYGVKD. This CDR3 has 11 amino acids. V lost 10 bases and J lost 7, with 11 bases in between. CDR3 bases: TGTGCCACCCGGGACGGGAACATTCAGTACTTC. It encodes CATRDGNIQYF.

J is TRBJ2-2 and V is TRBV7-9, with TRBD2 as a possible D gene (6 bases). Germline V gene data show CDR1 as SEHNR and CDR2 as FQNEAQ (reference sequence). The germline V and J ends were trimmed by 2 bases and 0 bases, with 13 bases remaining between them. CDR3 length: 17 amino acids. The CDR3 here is CASSLWRAVTNTGELFF. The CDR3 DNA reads TGTGCCAGCAGCTTATGGAGGGCGGTTACGAACACCGGGGAGCTGTTTTTT. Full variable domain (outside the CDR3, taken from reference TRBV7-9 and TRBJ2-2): DTGVSQNPRHKITKRGQNVTFRCDPISEHNRLYWYRQTLGQGPEFLTYFQNEAQLEKSRLLSDRFSAERPKGSFSTLEIQRTEQGDSAMYLCASSLWRAVTNTGELFFGEGSRLTVL.

CDR3 sequence reads: CASSESGGGPHNEQYF. The CDR3 coding sequence is TGCGCCAGCAGTGAGTCTGGGGGGGGCCCGCATAACGAGCAGTACTTC. The rearrangement joins TRBV10-1 to TRBJ2-7; TRBD2 might be the D (7 bases). The CDR3 has 16 amino acids. Germline-derived CDR1 and CDR2 are WNHNN and SYGVQD (reference sequence). V lost 0 bases and J lost 5, with 17 bases in between.

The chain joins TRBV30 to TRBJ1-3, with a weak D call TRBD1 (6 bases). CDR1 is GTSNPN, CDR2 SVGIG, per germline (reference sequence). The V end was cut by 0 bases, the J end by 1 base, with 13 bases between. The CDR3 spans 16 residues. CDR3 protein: CAWSVQGVYSGNTIYF. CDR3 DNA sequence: TGTGCCTGGAGTGTACAGGGTGTATATTCTGGAAACACCATATATTTT.

The CDR3 protein is CASTQAVPSNEQFF. In DNA, the CDR3 is TGTGCCAGCACCCAGGCGGTGCCCTCGAATGAGCAGTTCTTC. The V gene is TRBV7-9, the J gene TRBJ2-1; no clear D. The CDR3 has 14 amino acids. V dropped 7 bases and J dropped 7 bases, with 17 bases sitting between them. In germline, CDR1 is SEHNR, CDR2 FQNEAQ (reference sequence).